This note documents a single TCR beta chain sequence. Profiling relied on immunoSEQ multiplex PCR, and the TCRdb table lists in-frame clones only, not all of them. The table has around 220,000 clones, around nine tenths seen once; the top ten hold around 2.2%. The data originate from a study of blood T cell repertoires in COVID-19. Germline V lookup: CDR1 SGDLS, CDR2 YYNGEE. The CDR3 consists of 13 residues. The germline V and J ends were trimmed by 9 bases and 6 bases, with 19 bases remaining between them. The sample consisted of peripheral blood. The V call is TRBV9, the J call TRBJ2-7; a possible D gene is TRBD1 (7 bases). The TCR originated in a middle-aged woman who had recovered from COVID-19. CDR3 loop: CATSRGVQGEQYF. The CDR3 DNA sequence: TGTGCCACCTCCAGGGGGGTGCAAGGCGAGCAGTACTTC.